This T cell receptor (beta chain) was recovered during a study of a mutant IDH1 vaccine in newly diagnosed glioma. Study context: During weeks 1, 3, 5, 7, 11, 15, 19 and 23, patients received eight vaccinations. Treated patients had a mean age of 40.4 years and a roughly 62% male, about 40% female split.

On this clone: As yet, its antigen is unknown.

TCRdb's table, derived via immunoSEQ multiplex PCR, lists solely in-frame clones and lacks some. The sample records more than 55,000 clones, roughly 81% being singletons. The CDR3 is 15 residues long. Germline values: CDR1 SGHKS, CDR2 YYEKEE (reference sequence). V shed 2 bases and J shed 3 bases, with 14 bases lying between them. The study's findings and limits: Changes in top peripheral clonotypes did not appear linked to pseudoprogression.

Time point defined: week 23, last vaccination. Vaccine doses each comprised 300 ug of mutant IDH1 20-mer peptide, with topical imiquimod. Those who donated had recent WHO grade 3 or 4 IDH1-mutant, ATRX-lost astrocytomas. The V call is TRBV5-5, the J call TRBJ1-1; D may be TRBD1 (5 bases). The receptor was isolated from a woman between 35 and 50 years old with glioma. Some clones in this sample may be carry-over from other donors' samples. Source: PBMCs, taken from a glioma patient whose treatment included an IDH1 peptide vaccine. Here the CDR3 DNA reads TGTGCCAGCAGCTTTATCCCCGGGGGAGACACTGAAGCTTTCTTT. Translated, it gives CASSFIPGGDTEAFF.